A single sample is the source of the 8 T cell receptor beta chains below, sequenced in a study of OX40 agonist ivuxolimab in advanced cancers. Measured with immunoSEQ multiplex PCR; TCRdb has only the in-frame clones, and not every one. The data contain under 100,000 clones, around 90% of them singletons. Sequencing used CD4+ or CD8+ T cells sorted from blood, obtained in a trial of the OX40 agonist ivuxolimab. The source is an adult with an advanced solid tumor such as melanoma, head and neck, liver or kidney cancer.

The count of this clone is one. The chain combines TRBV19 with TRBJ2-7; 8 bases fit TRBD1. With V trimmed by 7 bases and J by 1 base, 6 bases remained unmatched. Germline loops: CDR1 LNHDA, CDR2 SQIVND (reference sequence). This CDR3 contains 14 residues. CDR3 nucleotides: TGTGCCAGTACCCCGGGACAGGCTTCCTACGAGCAGTACTTC. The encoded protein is CASTPGQASYEQYF.

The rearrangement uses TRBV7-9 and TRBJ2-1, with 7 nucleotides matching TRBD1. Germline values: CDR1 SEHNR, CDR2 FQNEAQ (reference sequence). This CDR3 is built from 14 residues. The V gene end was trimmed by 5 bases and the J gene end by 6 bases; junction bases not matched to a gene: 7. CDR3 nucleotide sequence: TGTGCCAGCAGCCGGGACAGCACCTCCAATGAGCAGTTCTTC. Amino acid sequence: CASSRDSTSNEQFF.

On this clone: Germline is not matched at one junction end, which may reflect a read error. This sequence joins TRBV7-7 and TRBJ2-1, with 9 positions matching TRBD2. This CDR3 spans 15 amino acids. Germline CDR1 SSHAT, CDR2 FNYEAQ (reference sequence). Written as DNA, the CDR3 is TGTGCTAGCAGCTTAGATAGCGGGAGAGTCAATGAGCAGTTCTTC. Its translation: CASSLDSGRVNEQFF.

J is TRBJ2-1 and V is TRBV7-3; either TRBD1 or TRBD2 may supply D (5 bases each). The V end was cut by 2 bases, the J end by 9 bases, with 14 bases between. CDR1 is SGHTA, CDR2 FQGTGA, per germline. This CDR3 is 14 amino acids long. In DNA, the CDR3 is TGTGCCAGCAGCTTATACGGGACGGTGGGTGAGCAGTTCTTC. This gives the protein CASSLYGTVGEQFF.

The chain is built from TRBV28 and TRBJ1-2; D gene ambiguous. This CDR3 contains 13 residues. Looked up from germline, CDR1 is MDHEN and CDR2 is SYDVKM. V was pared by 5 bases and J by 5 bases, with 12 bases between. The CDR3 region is CASSPQIKYGYTF. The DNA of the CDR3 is TGTGCCAGCAGTCCGCAGATAAAATATGGCTACACCTTC.

CDR3 in DNA: TGTGCCAGCAGAAGACTAGCGGGAGTTTCCTACAATGAGCAGTTCTTC. It codes for CASRRLAGVSYNEQFF. The chain combines TRBV11-2 with TRBJ2-1; 12 bases match TRBD2. Unmatched junction bases numbered 4, after V lost 6 bases and J lost 1 base. CDR1 SGHAT and CDR2 FQNNGV come from the germline V gene. The CDR3 has 16 residues.

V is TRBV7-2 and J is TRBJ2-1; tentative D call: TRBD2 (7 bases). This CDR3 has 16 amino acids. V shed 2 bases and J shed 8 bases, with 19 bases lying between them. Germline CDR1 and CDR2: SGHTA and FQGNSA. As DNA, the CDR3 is TGTGCCAGCAGCTTAAGGGGGACTACTGGAGGGGATGAGCAGTTCTTC. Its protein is CASSLRGTTGGDEQFF.

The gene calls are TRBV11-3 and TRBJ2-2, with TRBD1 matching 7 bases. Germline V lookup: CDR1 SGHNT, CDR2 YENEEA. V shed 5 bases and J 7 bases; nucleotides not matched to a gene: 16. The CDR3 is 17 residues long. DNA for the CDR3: TGTGCCAGCAGCCCTAGTGGGGACAGAGTAATCAGCGGGGAGCTGTTTTTT. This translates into CASSPSGDRVISGELFF.